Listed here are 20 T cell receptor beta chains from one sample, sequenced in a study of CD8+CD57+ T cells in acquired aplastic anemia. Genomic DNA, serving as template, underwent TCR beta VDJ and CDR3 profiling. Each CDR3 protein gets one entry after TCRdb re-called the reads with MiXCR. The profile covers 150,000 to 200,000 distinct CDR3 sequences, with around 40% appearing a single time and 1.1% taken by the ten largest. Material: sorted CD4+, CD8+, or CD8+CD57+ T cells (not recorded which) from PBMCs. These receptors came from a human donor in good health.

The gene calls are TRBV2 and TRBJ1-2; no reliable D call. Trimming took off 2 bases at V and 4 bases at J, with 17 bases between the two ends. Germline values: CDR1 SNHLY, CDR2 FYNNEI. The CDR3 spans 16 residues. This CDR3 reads CASSETVRLDAYGYTF. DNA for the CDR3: TGTGCCAGCAGTGAAACTGTCCGCTTAGATGCCTATGGCTACACCTTC. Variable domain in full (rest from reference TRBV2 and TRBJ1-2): EPEVTQTPSHQVTQMGQEVILRCVPISNHLYFYWYRQILGQKVEFLVSFYNNEISEKSEIFDDQFSVERPDGSNFTLKIRSTKLEDSAMYFCASSETVRLDAYGYTFGSGTRLTVV.

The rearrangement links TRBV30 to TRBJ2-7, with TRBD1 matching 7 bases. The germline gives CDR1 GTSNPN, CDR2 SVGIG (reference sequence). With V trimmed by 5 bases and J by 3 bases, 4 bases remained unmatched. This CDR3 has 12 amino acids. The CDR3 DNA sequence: TGTGCCTGGGGGGACAGAATCTACGAGCAGTACTTC. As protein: CAWGDRIYEQYF.

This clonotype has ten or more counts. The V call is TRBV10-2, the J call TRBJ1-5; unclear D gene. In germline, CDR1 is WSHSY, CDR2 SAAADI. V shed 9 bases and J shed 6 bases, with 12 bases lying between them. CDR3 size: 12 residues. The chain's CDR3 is CASRDSSQPQHF. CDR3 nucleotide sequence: TGCGCCAGTCGGGATAGTAGTCAGCCCCAGCATTTT.

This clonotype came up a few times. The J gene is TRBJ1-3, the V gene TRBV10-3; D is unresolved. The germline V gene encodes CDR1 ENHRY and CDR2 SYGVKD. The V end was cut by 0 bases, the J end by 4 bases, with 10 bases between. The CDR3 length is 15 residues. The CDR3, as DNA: TGTGCCATCAGTGAGTCGACACCGGCAGGAAACACCATATATTTT. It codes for CAISESTPAGNTIYF.

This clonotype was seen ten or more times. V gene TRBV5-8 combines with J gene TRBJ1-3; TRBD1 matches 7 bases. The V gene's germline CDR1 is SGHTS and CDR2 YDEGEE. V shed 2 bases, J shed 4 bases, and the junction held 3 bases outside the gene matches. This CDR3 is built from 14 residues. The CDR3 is CASSFDRDGNTIYF. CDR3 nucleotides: TGTGCCAGCAGCTTCGACAGGGACGGAAACACCATATATTTT.

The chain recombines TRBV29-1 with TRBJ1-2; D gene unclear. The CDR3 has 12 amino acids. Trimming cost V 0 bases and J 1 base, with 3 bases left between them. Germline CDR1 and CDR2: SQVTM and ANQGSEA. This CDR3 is CSVEDSNYGYTF. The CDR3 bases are TGCAGCGTTGAAGACAGTAACTATGGCTACACCTTC.

The CDR3 loop reads CASSLETGAAFF. CDR3 nucleotides: TGTGCCAGCAGCTTAGAAACAGGGGCAGCTTTCTTT. The chain joins TRBV11-3 to TRBJ1-1, with 7 bases lining up with TRBD1. Germline V gene sequence: CDR1 SGHNT, CDR2 YENEEA. V lost 0 bases and J lost 10; bases outside the gene matches: 2. This CDR3 contains 12 residues. The variable domain in full, completed from reference TRBV11-3 and TRBJ1-1, reads EAGVVQSPRYKIIEKKQPVAFWCNPISGHNTLYWYLQNLGQGPELLIRYENEEAVDDSQLPKDRFSAERLKGVDSTLKIQPAELGDSAVYLCASSLETGAAFFGQGTRLTVV.

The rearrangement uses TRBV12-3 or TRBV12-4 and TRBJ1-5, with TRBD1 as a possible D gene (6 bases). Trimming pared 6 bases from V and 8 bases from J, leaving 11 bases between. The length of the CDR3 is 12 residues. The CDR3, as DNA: TGTGCCAGCAGCCAGAGGGGGAAGCCCCAGCATTTT. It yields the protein CASSQRGKPQHF.

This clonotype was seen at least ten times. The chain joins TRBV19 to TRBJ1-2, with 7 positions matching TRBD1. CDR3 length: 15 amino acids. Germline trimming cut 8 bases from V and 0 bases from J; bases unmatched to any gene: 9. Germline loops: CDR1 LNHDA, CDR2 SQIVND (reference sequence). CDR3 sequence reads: CASLGQARANYGYTF. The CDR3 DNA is TGTGCCAGTTTAGGACAGGCCAGGGCTAACTATGGCTACACCTTC.

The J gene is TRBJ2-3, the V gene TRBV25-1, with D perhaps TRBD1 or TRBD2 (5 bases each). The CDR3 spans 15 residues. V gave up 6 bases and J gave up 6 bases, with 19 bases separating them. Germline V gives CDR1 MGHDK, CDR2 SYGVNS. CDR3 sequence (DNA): TGTGCCAGCAGAATGGGGCTAGCATTCGCTGATACGCAGTATTTT. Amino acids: CASRMGLAFADTQYF.

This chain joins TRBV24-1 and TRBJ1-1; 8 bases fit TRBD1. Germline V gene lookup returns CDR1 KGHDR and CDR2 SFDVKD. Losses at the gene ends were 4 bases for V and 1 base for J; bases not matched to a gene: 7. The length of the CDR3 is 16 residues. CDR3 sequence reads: CATSEGPGTGNTEAFF. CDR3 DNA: TGTGCCACCAGTGAGGGGCCCGGGACAGGGAACACTGAAGCTTTCTTT.

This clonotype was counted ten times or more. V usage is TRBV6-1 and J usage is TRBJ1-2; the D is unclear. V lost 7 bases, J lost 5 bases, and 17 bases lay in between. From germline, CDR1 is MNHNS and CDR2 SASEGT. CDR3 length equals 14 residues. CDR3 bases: TGTGCCAGCACCATTTTACGTAGGCAGTATGGCTACACCTTC. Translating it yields CASTILRRQYGYTF.

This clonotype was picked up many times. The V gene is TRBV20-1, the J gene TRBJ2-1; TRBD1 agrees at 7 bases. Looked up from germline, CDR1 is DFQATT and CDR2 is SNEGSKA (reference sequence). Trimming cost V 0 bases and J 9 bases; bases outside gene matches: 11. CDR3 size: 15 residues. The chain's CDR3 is CSAREGRGSVIEQFF. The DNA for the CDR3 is TGCAGTGCTAGAGAGGGCAGGGGGTCAGTTATTGAGCAGTTCTTC.

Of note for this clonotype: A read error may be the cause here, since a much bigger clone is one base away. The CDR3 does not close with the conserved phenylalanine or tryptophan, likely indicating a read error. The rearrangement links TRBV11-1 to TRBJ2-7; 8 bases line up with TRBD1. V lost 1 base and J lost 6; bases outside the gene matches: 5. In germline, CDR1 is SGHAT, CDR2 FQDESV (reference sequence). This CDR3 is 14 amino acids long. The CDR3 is CASSLVDRDGEQYL. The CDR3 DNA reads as TGTGCCAGCAGCTTAGTGGACAGGGATGGCGAGCAGTACCTC.

The CDR3 region has the DNA TGTGCCAGCAGCTTAAAACAGGGGTTTGGTACTGAAGCTTTCTTT. Translated: CASSLKQGFGTEAFF. The rearrangement links TRBV7-3 to TRBJ1-1, with 7 nucleotides matching TRBD1. V was clipped by 1 base and J by 5 bases; unmatched bases: 7. The CDR3 sequence is 15 residues long. Germline V CDR1 and CDR2: SGHTA, FQGTGA.

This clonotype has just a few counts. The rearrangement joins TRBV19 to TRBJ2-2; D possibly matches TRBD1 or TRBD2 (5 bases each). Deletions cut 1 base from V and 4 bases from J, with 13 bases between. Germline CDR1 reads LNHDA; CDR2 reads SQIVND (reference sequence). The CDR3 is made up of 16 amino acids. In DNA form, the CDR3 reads TGTGCCAGTAGTATAGCCCGGGACCGGGGCACCGGGGAGCTGTTTTTT. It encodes CASSIARDRGTGELFF.

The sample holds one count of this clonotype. CDR3 bases: TGTGCCACCAGCAGTCTAACAGGGGTGAACACTGAAGCTTTCTTT. Protein product: CATSSLTGVNTEAFF. This rearrangement joins TRBV15 to TRBJ1-1; TRBD1 aligns across 7 bases. J was trimmed by 0 bases and V by 3 bases; bases with no gene match: 4. CDR1 is LNHNV and CDR2 is YYDKDF in the germline V gene (reference sequence). The CDR3 runs 15 residues.

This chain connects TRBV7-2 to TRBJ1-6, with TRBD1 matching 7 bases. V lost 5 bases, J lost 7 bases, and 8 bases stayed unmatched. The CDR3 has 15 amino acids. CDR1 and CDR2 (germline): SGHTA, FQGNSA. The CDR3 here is CASSKQTGWNSPLHF. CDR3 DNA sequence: TGTGCCAGCAGCAAACAGACAGGGTGGAATTCACCCCTCCACTTT.

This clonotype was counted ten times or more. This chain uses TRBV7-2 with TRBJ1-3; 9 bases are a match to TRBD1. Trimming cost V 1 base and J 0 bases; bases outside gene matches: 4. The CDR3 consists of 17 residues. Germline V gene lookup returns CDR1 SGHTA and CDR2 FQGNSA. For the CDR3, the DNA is TGTGCCAGCAGCTTAGGAGGACAGGGGATCTCTGGAAACACCATATATTTT. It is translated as CASSLGGQGISGNTIYF.

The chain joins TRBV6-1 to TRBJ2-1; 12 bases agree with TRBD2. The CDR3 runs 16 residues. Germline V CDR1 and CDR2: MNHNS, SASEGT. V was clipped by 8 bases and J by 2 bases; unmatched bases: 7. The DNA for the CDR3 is TGTGCCAGCCGAGGACTAGCGGGAAGCGCCTACAATGAGCAGTTCTTC. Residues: CASRGLAGSAYNEQFF.